Listed below are T cell receptor beta chains from one sample, sequenced in a study of cytomegalovirus exposure and HLA in healthy donors. Data came from immunoSEQ multiplex PCR; TCRdb stores just in-frame clones and leaves some out. The data contain 150,000 to 200,000 clones, roughly four fifths of them singletons. Sequenced input: PBMCs. The receptors shown here come from a woman in her thirties or forties in good health and CMV-seronegative. Each CDR3 is given with its conserved first and last residue. Each record gives: J gene, D gene, clone size, V gene, CDR3 protein, CDR3 DNA. A D gene is named only where the DNA matches it firmly. A row's size may be missing; if present it is once, few, many or a size class.

>TRBJ2-1|-|-|TRBV5-6
CASSWRATGTYNEQFF
TGTGCCAGCAGCTGGAGGGCGACAGGGACCTACAATGAGCAGTTCTTC
>TRBJ1-2|-|-|TRBV6-1
CASSASSSINYGYTF
TGTGCCAGCAGTGCAAGCTCTTCAATAAACTATGGCTACACCTTC
>TRBJ2-5|TRBD2|-|TRBV5-1
CASSLTGGKETQYF
TGCGCCAGCAGCTTGACGGGAGGGAAAGAGACCCAGTACTTC
>TRBJ1-2|TRBD1|-|TRBV28
CASSTGQLVSFSYGYTF
TGTGCCAGCAGTACGGGACAGCTAGTGAGCTTTTCCTATGGCTACACCTTC
>TRBJ1-2|TRBD1|-|TRBV30
CAWVPGQGATGYTF
TGTGCCTGGGTTCCGGGACAGGGGGCGACTGGCTACACCTTC
>TRBJ1-4|-|few|TRBV5-8
CASIMGTSNEKLFF
TGTGCCAGCATCATGGGGACATCTAATGAAAAACTGTTTTTT
>TRBJ2-2|TRBD1|-|TRBV5-6
CASSLLDRAPTGELFF
TGTGCCAGCAGCTTACTGGACAGGGCACCCACCGGGGAGCTGTTTTTT
>TRBJ2-3|TRBD2|-|TRBV27
CASGLLAEITDTQYF
TGTGCCAGCGGATTACTAGCGGAGATCACAGATACGCAGTATTTT
>TRBJ2-3|-|once|TRBV29-1
CSSSATSSTDTQYF
TGCAGCTCTAGCGCTACCTCCTCCACAGATACGCAGTATTTT
>TRBJ2-3|-|-|TRBV27
CASSSGLSTDTQYF
TGTGCCAGCAGCTCCGGACTGAGCACAGATACGCAGTATTTT
>TRBJ2-2|TRBD2|-|TRBV19
CATQGAAGGSGELFF
TGTGCCACTCAAGGGGCAGCGGGAGGATCCGGGGAGCTGTTTTTT